This T cell receptor (beta chain) was captured by sequencing in a study of beta chain features in type 1 diabetes. Study-level results: Moderate but significant shortening of TCRB CDR3s was recorded in all four CD4+ subsets from Type 1 diabetes patients. For TCRB rearrangement, an influence of HLA type remained unresolved here. The VDJ junctions of type 1 diabetes patients carried fewer insertions and more deletions.

Expressed TCRB transcripts were sequenced because the entire RNA isolate underwent reverse transcription. For naive, central memory and regulatory T cell samples, reads averaged roughly 3.7 million. Using immunoSEQ multiplex PCR, the repertoire was profiled, and TCRdb retains in-frame clones only, with some absent. Among 600,000 to 750,000 clones listed, 9.5% to 15% were seen once. V lost 7 bases and J lost 8, with 17 bases in between. This CDR3 has 13 residues. Germline lookup yields CDR1 LGHNT and CDR2 FRNRAP. A remark on this clone: Its matching antigen is unknown.

The receptor was derived from a man between 25 and 39 years old with type 1 diabetes. Source material: naive CD4+ T cells from blood. The chain couples TRBV12-5 to TRBJ1-2, with D unclear. The CDR3 protein is CASVPLGGGGYTF. The CDR3 coding sequence is TGTGCTAGTGTTCCGCTTGGCGGTGGCGGCTACACCTTC.